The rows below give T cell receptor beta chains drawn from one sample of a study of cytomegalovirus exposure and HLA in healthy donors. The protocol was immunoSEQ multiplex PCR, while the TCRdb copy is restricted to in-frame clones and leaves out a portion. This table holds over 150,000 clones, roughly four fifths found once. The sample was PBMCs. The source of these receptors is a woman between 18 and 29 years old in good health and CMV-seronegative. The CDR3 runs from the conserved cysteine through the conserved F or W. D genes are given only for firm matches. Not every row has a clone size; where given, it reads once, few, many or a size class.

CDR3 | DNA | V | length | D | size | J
CASSGDISGIKFF | TGTGCCAGCAGTGGCGACATTAGCGGGATTAAGTTCTTC | TRBV28 | 13 | TRBD2 | - | TRBJ2-1
CSAHVLGQGELFF | TGCAGCGCCCACGTATTGGGACAGGGGGAGCTGTTTTTT | TRBV29-1 | 13 | TRBD1 | few | TRBJ2-2
CASSVALRAEQFF | TGTGCCAGCAGCGTAGCCTTGAGGGCTGAGCAGTTCTTC | TRBV9 | 13 | - | once | TRBJ2-1
CASSIRGTGIAGKNIQYF | TGTGCCAGTAGTATAAGGGGGACAGGAATAGCCGGCAAAAACATTCAGTACTTC | TRBV19 | 18 | TRBD1 | - | TRBJ2-4
CASSVGTSGRANEQFF | TGCGCCAGCAGCGTAGGGACTAGCGGGAGGGCCAATGAGCAGTTCTTC | TRBV4-1 | 16 | TRBD2 | - | TRBJ2-1
CASSSAGGASYEQYF | TGTGCCAGCAGCTCAGCGGGAGGAGCTTCCTACGAGCAGTACTTC | TRBV11-2 | 15 | TRBD2 | once | TRBJ2-7
CASSQDIRGENTIYF | TGCGCCAGCAGCCAAGATATCAGGGGGGAAAACACCATATATTTT | TRBV4-1 | 15 | TRBD1 | - | TRBJ1-3
CASSGGGAKEKLFF | TGTGCCAGCAGTGGTGGGGGGGCTAAGGAAAAACTGTTTTTT | TRBV25-1 | 14 | - | medium-sized | TRBJ1-4
CASSSLWGRSYEQYF | TGCGCCAGCAGCAGCCTGTGGGGGAGGTCCTACGAGCAGTACTTC | TRBV5-1 | 15 | - | - | TRBJ2-7
CASSEGQGYHEQYF | TGTGCCAGCAGCGAAGGACAGGGGTACCACGAGCAGTACTTC | TRBV7-8 | 14 | TRBD1 | - | TRBJ2-7
CASSLRQGSGGYTF | TGTGCCAGCAGCTTACGGCAGGGGTCAGGCGGCTACACCTTC | TRBV11-1 | 14 | - | - | TRBJ1-2
CASSLGQGRRSYEQYF | TGTGCCAGCAGCCTAGGACAGGGAAGGAGGTCCTACGAGCAGTACTTC | TRBV7-9 | 16 | TRBD1 | - | TRBJ2-7
CASSLGELRSNEQFF | TGTGCCAGCAGCTTGGGTGAGTTGAGATCCAATGAGCAGTTCTTC | TRBV5-6 | 15 | - | - | TRBJ2-1
CAISVMGGPNTEAFF | TGTGCCATCAGTGTTATGGGAGGACCGAACACTGAAGCTTTCTTT | TRBV10-3 | 15 | - | few | TRBJ1-1
CAISVTRETQYF | TGTGCCATCAGTGTCACCCGGGAGACCCAGTACTTC | TRBV10-3 | 12 | - | once | TRBJ2-5
CASSPRGLAGDYEQYF | TGTGCCAGCTCACCCCGGGGACTAGCGGGAGACTACGAGCAGTACTTC | TRBV18 | 16 | TRBD2 | - | TRBJ2-7
CASSPGQGRYSGNTIYF | TGCGCCAGCAGCCCCGGACAGGGGAGATACTCTGGAAACACCATATATTTT | TRBV5-1 | 17 | TRBD1 | - | TRBJ1-3
CASSKGQGRSTEAFF | TGTGCCAGCAGCAAAGGACAGGGCAGGTCCACTGAAGCTTTCTTT | TRBV5-5 | 15 | TRBD1 | - | TRBJ1-1
CASSPRRELTTEAFF | TGTGCCAGCAGCCCGAGGAGGGAGCTTACCACTGAAGCTTTCTTT | TRBV7-9 | 15 | - | - | TRBJ1-1
CASSGMDREKLFF | TGTGCCAGCAGTGGAATGGACAGGGAAAAACTGTTTTTT | TRBV2 | 13 | TRBD1 | - | TRBJ1-4
CSSSFPTRDRTYEQYF | TGTTCCAGCAGCTTTCCAACCCGGGACAGGACCTACGAGCAGTACTTC | TRBV7-9 | 16 | TRBD1 | few | TRBJ2-7
CSSAMRNYEQYF | TGTTCCAGCGCGATGAGGAATTACGAGCAGTACTTC | TRBV7-9 | 12 | - | - | TRBJ2-7
CASSLARTAETQYF | TGCGCCAGCAGCTTGGCCCGGACAGCCGAGACCCAGTACTTC | TRBV5-1 | 14 | - | - | TRBJ2-5
CASTKLGHLPYEQYF | TGCGCCAGCACCAAGTTAGGACACCTACCCTACGAGCAGTACTTC | TRBV5-1 | 15 | - | - | TRBJ2-7
CASSGSDRANTEAFF | TGTGCCAGCAGCGGCTCAGACAGGGCGAACACTGAAGCTTTCTTT | TRBV5-4 | 15 | TRBD1 | - | TRBJ1-1
CASTRDRRGEQFF | TGCGCCAGCACCCGGGACAGGCGGGGTGAGCAGTTCTTC | TRBV5-1 | 13 | TRBD1 | - | TRBJ2-1
CASTWTGGGETQYF | TGTGCCAGTACCTGGACAGGGGGCGGCGAGACCCAGTACTTC | TRBV19 | 14 | TRBD1 | once | TRBJ2-5
CASGDLTGGYGYTF | TGTGCCAGCGGCGACCTCACAGGGGGCTATGGCTACACCTTC | TRBV11-2 | 14 | TRBD1 | - | TRBJ1-2
CASSARLPGQGIDEQYF | TGTGCCAGCAGCGCCCGACTCCCGGGACAGGGTATCGACGAGCAGTACTTC | TRBV9 | 17 | TRBD1 | - | TRBJ2-7
CASSQEGAARVSEKLFF | TGCGCCAGCAGCCAAGAAGGCGCGGCCAGGGTGAGTGAAAAACTGTTTTTT | TRBV4-1 | 17 | - | once | TRBJ1-4
CASSRAGGSYNEQFF | TGTGCCAGCTCTAGGGCGGGGGGGTCCTACAATGAGCAGTTCTTC | TRBV27 | 15 | TRBD2 | - | TRBJ2-1
CASSSRLIHEKLFF | TGTGCCAGCAGTTCCAGGCTGATCCATGAAAAACTGTTTTTT | TRBV28 | 14 | - | - | TRBJ1-4
CASSERGWAGVDGYTF | TGTGCCAGCAGTGAAAGGGGGTGGGCAGGGGTGGATGGCTACACCTTC | TRBV2 | 16 | - | - | TRBJ1-2
CASDDVGLTYEQYF | TGTGCCAGCGATGACGTGGGGCTAACCTACGAGCAGTACTTC | TRBV28 | 14 | - | - | TRBJ2-7
CASSIGTGGGTDTQYF | TGCGCCAGCAGCATAGGGACAGGGGGTGGCACAGATACGCAGTATTTT | TRBV5-1 | 16 | TRBD1 | - | TRBJ2-3
CASSESTGGGQETQYF | TGCGCCAGCAGTGAGTCGACGGGAGGGGGCCAAGAGACCCAGTACTTC | TRBV10-1 | 16 | TRBD2 | few | TRBJ2-5
CASSQTSGAVYEQYF | TGTGCCAGCTCACAGACTAGCGGGGCGGTCTACGAGCAGTACTTC | TRBV18 | 15 | TRBD2 | - | TRBJ2-7
CASSDLFRVSRGLAGGRTDTQYF | TGTGCCAGCAGTGACTTGTTCAGGGTGTCCCGGGGACTAGCGGGAGGCCGCACAGATACGCAGTATTTT | TRBV2 | 23 | TRBD2 | once | TRBJ2-3
CASTPLGGGGNQPQHF | TGTGCCAGCACCCCGTTGGGGGGGGGTGGCAATCAGCCCCAGCATTTT | TRBV21-1 | 16 | - | - | TRBJ1-5
CASSKSDTDTQYF | TGTGCCAGTTCTAAAAGCGACACAGATACGCAGTATTTT | TRBV7-9 | 13 | - | - | TRBJ2-3
CASSLRQETISNQPQHF | TGCGCCAGCAGCCTTCGACAGGAGACGATTAGCAATCAGCCCCAGCATTTT | TRBV4-1 | 17 | - | few | TRBJ1-5